This record covers a single TCR beta chain. These data come from a study of control samples from healthy donors and cancer patients. The CDR3 length is 12 residues. Trimming pared 5 bases from V and 5 bases from J, leaving 9 bases between. Germline CDR1 reads SGHTA; CDR2 reads FQGNSA. Assay used: immunoSEQ multiplex PCR; TCRdb lists only in-frame clones, some missing. The sample holds some 120,000 clones, about 93% seen once. What was sequenced was PBMCs. V is TRBV7-2 and J is TRBJ1-1, with D perhaps matching TRBD1 (5 bases). The receptor was derived from a man between 50 and 59 years old with head and neck cancer. The DNA for the CDR3 is TGTGCCAGCAGCCCACGGGGGACTGAAGCTTTCTTT. Amino acid sequence: CASSPRGTEAFF.